What follows describes a single T cell receptor (beta chain). Its antigen is still unknown. Base qualities are not provided; no much larger clone lies one nucleotide away. Library creation used the immunoSEQ multiplex PCR assay. For the multiplex PCR, a mixture combining 60 forward primers for TCR Vbeta segments and 13 reverse primers for TCR Jbeta segments was used. The CDR3 region of rearranged TCR beta genes was amplified from genomic DNA by a multiplex PCR assay. The Illumina HiSeq System was used to sequence the amplified TCR beta libraries as 87-base-pair reads. As for how the authors treated the data: Across the 600 to 700 repertoires, a later analysis counted 75 million to 90 million unique TCR beta chains, roughly 11 million of which were shared by at least two donors. Raw reads were error-corrected and collapsed into unique sequences with a nearest-neighbor algorithm that merged closely related sequences to remove PCR and sequencing errors. CDR3 sequences were aligned to IMGT reference sequences to assign V, D and J gene segments. For a sequence to be retained, a match of at least six nucleotides to both a V gene segment and a J gene segment was required. Rearrangements were called productive when the CDR3 lacked stop codons and stayed in frame with V and J; all others were non-productive. CDR3 was defined according to IMGT convention as the region running from the second conserved V-encoded cysteine to the conserved J-encoded phenylalanine. The earlier analysis of about 500 of the donors excluded sequences that lacked an unambiguous match to a single V gene segment. In an earlier analysis of 587 of the donors, V segments were called functional above 56.7% productive rearrangements and were called segregating when the between-donor standard deviation exceeded 5%. A statistical classification framework was built for diagnosing cytomegalovirus status from the catalog of TCR beta chain sequences. V and J gene assignment, in a later analysis, came from comparing TCR nucleotide sequences with IMGT/GENE-DB human TR gene sequences. In a later analysis, CDR3 sequences and most-parsimonious VDJ recombination scenarios were assigned using the TCRdist pipeline. In a later analysis, each TCR beta chain was defined by its CDR3 amino acid sequence together with its V-gene family, and reads lacking a unique V-gene family were excluded. As a way to deal with suspected cross-contamination and a sequencing artifact, a later analysis dropped hundreds of nucleotide sequences that were highly shared and had low generation probability. In a later analysis, a clonal expansion index was calculated for each public chain from normalized within-repertoire ranks of inferred template counts. A later analysis computed generation probabilities with a VDJ recombination model fitted to out-of-frame rearrangements, and checked the results against IGoR. In a later analysis, hypergeometric tests were used to score TCR-TCR, TCR-HLA and TCR-CMV co-occurrence, with a repertoire-size bias correction applied to TCR pairs. In a later analysis, false discovery rates were estimated by permuting HLA or CMV assignments 20 times. In a later analysis, co-occurring TCRs were grouped using DBSCAN, and TCRdist sequence similarity was added for clustering within HLA-allele-positive subsets. Co-occurrence clustering excluded repertoires with fewer than 30,000 or more than 120,000 public chains, plus five with anomalous nucleotide sharing. What TCRdb holds here is the immuneACCESS table cut down to in-frame rearrangements. Part of the clones is not present; checked against another copy, under half of the missing clones reflect an unresolved V gene, and the others are unexplained. V, J and clone size were drawn from that table, and D and trimming were deduced from the DNA. The sample data list about 180,000 clones, and roughly 79% of these were observed just once. The ten largest clones take up roughly 5.2% of the sample.

The cohort consisted of 666 healthy bone marrow donors. All cohort members were sampled while nominally healthy, although unrecorded immune exposures were likely present. The donor tested CMV seropositive and was one of the 289 seropositive cohort members. A peripheral blood sample was collected from each donor, and TCR beta sequencing was performed on peripheral blood mononuclear cells. The Qiagen DNeasy Blood Extraction Kit was used to extract genomic DNA from the blood cell samples. The data were obtained in a study of cytomegalovirus exposure and HLA in healthy donors (dated by TCRdb to about 2017). For the wider study: According to an earlier analysis of 587 of the donors, some 180 million T cells yielded 120 million or so unique TCR beta sequences and approximately 300 Gb of sequence data. Roughly 310 gigabases of sequencing data and tens of millions of unique TCR sequences were included in an early release covering under 650 HLA-typed donors. Of the roughly 400 genotyped donors, 65% to 90% fell in the genetic ancestry cluster associated with self-reported Caucasian donors. The study aimed to test whether cataloging public T cell receptors could reveal signatures of past pathogen exposure. The T cell repertoires of 666 subjects were profiled by immunosequencing and related to cytomegalovirus serostatus. Along with the approximately 700-subject first cohort, a separate validation cohort of over a hundred different subjects was used. To predict cytomegalovirus infection status, the study combined high-throughput TCR immunosequencing, statistical association of individual TCRs with disease status, and machine learning. In a later analysis, previously published TCR beta repertoires from 550 to 700 donors were re-analyzed and high-resolution HLA genotyping was added so that TCR occurrence patterns could be studied. Rather than using new phenotypic data, the later analysis identified candidate immune exposures from TCR beta sequences and from how often those sequences occurred across donors. To decide whether each TCR beta V gene segment behaved as functional or pseudogenic, an earlier analysis of some 540 of the donors relied on high-throughput TCR beta sequencing. Donor age, sex, ethnicity and CMV serostatus were collected together with the repertoire data. A later genetic analysis took genome-wide SNP genotypes for about 55% of the roughly 700 donors and used that subset as a discovery cohort. Every discovery cohort repertoire had been produced on one sequencing platform. Class I and class II HLA loci were covered by the typing at four-digit resolution. The number of donors typed differed by locus, with 629-630 for A, B, C, DRB1 and DQB1, around 560 for DQA1, under 610 for DPA1, and some 440 for DPB1. A handful of DR-DQ haplotypes were handled as single units for association and clustering because linkage in the cohort was strong. Among 300 to 450 genotyped donors of the cohort, an average of 235,054 unique TCR beta nucleotide sequences were sequenced per donor, about a sixth of them non-productive. General findings and caveats noted by the study authors: Several of the top co-occurrence clusters appeared to be linked to parvovirus B19, influenza, CMV and Epstein-Barr virus, according to a later analysis. In a later genetic analysis, fewer N-insertions in productive TCRs were reported among donors in an Asian-associated ancestry cluster than the approximately 710-donor mean. According to a later analysis, most CMV-associated TCR beta chains appeared to be HLA-restricted, and the HLA associations seemed to be driven largely by CMV exposure. V-gene and J-gene trimming of TCR beta chains was associated with a missense DCLRE1C variant in a later genetic analysis, and the association was replicated in an independent cohort. Linkage disequilibrium might explain the correlated functional status among segregating V segments, but an unknown experimental factor could not be excluded. The 87-base-pair reads could not distinguish some IMGT-functional V segments, including TRBV6-2 and TRBV6-3, so those segments were excluded. This cohort had only TCR beta chains sequenced, and the lack of alpha or paired-chain data limited which features could be detected. A total of fewer than 200 TCR beta chains were listed by the study as associated with cytomegalovirus. In a later analysis, HLA-associated TCR beta chains were found to be more clonally expanded and to have lower generation probabilities than equally common non-associated chains. At a false discovery rate of 0.05, a later analysis linked 15,000 to 20,000 TCR beta sequences to specific HLA alleles. Presence/absence analyses assumed roughly uniform sequencing depth across donors, an assumption that may not hold. According to a later analysis, TCR association rates differed among HLA loci, with DRB1 alleles showing the most associated TCRs and HLA-C alleles showing the fewest. In an earlier analysis of more than 500 of the donors, most TCR beta V segments appeared in productive rearrangements about 90% or about 30% of the time, broadly matching IMGT annotations. While some public TCRs were present in many individuals, most TCR sequences turned up only very rarely across donors. Because some donors lacked HLA typing at each locus, the association tests relied only on the typed subset. A cluster of highly shared sequence variants was judged likely to be a technical artifact of the sequencing pipeline. It was suggested by the authors that the approach could potentially be generalized to other disease states and immunological phenotypes. When HLA alleles, especially DR and DQ, strongly co-occurred, TCR associations were difficult to assign to individual alleles. The only immune exposure information available for the cohort was CMV serostatus. Cytomegalovirus status was reported to be diagnosed by the classifier with high specificity and sensitivity in both the original and validation cohorts. A further reported finding was that TCR beta sequences accurately predicted the HLA-A and HLA-B alleles for most subjects in the first cohort. Three of the identified cytomegalovirus-associated TCR beta chains were confirmed in vitro to be specific for cytomegalovirus antigens. Because counts were too low, roughly 16 rarely observed V segments, including chromosome 9 orphons, were left out of the earlier analysis of approximately 500 of the donors.

The CDR3 runs 14 residues from the cysteine to the phenylalanine. Of the read, only the CDR3 DNA is kept; its 42 bases are in frame from base 1. CDR1 and CDR2 are drawn from the germline V gene: SGHRS, YFSETQ. V drops 6 bases and J drops 5 bases, leaving 17 bases in between. The sequenced sample consisted of PBMCs. This receptor was taken from a woman younger than 30 in good health and CMV-seropositive. Here the chain combines TRBV5-1 and TRBJ2-5; TRBD2 might be the D gene, on 5 matching bases. In nucleotide form, the sequence is TGCGCCAGCAACCCCCAGGAGGTGTGGGAGACCCAGTACTTC. The translation is CASNPQEVWETQYF.